Below, 13 T cell receptor beta chains from the same sample are listed, as sequenced in a study of vaccination effects on CD4 cells after COVID-19. Antigen-specific CD4+ T cells expanded by the ViraFEST assay with viral peptide pools were then sequenced. Following an approximately 10-day culture, CD4+ T cells were purified. These receptors are not linked to any known antigen. The table came from immunoSEQ multiplex PCR; TCRdb's copy has only in-frame clones and leaves some out. The repertoire holds some 15,000 clones, with approximately 82% as singletons. This material consisted of CD4+ T cells from PBMCs cultured with HCoV-229E spike peptides, taken before COVID-19 vaccination. The receptors shown here come from a human donor who received a COVID-19 vaccine.

A few counts support this clone. This chain links TRBV5-6 with TRBJ1-6; 7 bases align to TRBD1. This CDR3 is built from 15 residues. The V gene end was trimmed by 3 bases and the J gene end by 7 bases; junction bases not matched to a gene: 7. Germline loops: CDR1 SGHDT, CDR2 YYEEEE. The chain's CDR3 is CASSYRGMGNSPLHF. The CDR3 DNA is TGTGCCAGCAGCTACAGGGGCATGGGGAATTCACCCCTCCACTTT.

This clone occurred a few times. The rearrangement uses TRBV13 and TRBJ1-3; D not certain. Germline assignment: CDR1 PRHDT and CDR2 FYEKMQ (reference sequence). Between the trimmed V and J ends, which lost 5 bases and 4 bases, there was a span of 9 bases. CDR3 length: 13 residues. The CDR3 loop is CASSPLRGNTIYF. CDR3 sequence (DNA): TGTGCCAGCAGCCCCCTGAGGGGAAACACCATATATTTT.

This clone rates as medium-sized. J is TRBJ2-1 and V is TRBV7-2; the match to TRBD1 covers 7 bases. This CDR3 is 15 amino acids long. Germline CDR1 reads SGHTA; CDR2 reads FQGNSA. J was trimmed by 7 bases and V by 2 bases; bases with no gene match: 8. CDR3 in DNA: TGTGCCAGCAGCTTATTAACAGGGGCCTGGAATGAGCAGTTCTTC. This codes for CASSLLTGAWNEQFF.

This sequence joins TRBV3-1 (or the pseudogene TRBV3-2) and TRBJ1-1; a weak D match, TRBD1 (5 bases). Germline CDR1 LGHDT, CDR2 YNNKEL (reference sequence). This CDR3 has 15 amino acids. V lost 8 bases and J lost 1, with 17 bases in between. In nucleotides, the CDR3 is TGTGCCAGCGGACCGATTGGGGGAGGGAACACTGAAGCTTTCTTT. It encodes CASGPIGGGNTEAFF.

The chain recombines TRBV30 with TRBJ1-2; D is possibly TRBD1 (5 bases). The CDR3 runs to 14 residues. Per the germline V gene, CDR1 is GTSNPN and CDR2 is SVGIG (reference sequence). Trimming shortened V by 8 bases and J by 8 bases, and 24 bases separated the two germline ends. The CDR3 loop is CAQNRDSIDWGYTF. CDR3 nucleotide sequence: TGTGCCCAGAACCGGGACTCAATCGATTGGGGCTACACCTTC.

This clone is large by share. This chain links TRBV3-1 (or the pseudogene TRBV3-2) with TRBJ1-6; tentative D call: TRBD1 (5 bases). This CDR3 region has 14 residues. V lost 8 bases, J lost 5 bases, and 13 bases lay in between. Germline CDR1 is LGHDT and CDR2 is YNNKEL (reference sequence). The CDR3 DNA is TGTGCCAGCCGCGGGGGGGGGAATAATTCACCCCTCCACTTT. Protein product: CASRGGGNNSPLHF.

By share of the sample, this clone is large (0.1 to 1%). The rearrangement joins TRBV5-1 to TRBJ2-5, with D perhaps matching TRBD2 (6 bases). The V gene lost 4 bases and the J gene lost 5 bases, with 15 bases spanning the gap. The CDR3 consists of 14 residues. Germline V gives CDR1 SGHRS, CDR2 YFSETQ. This CDR3 reads CASSQGRGIETQYF. The CDR3 nucleotides are TGCGCCAGCAGCCAGGGACGGGGGATTGAGACCCAGTACTTC.

The chain uses TRBV7-9 and TRBJ2-2, with 11 bases aligning to TRBD2. The germline V gene encodes CDR1 SEHNR and CDR2 FQNEAQ (reference sequence). V lost 3 bases and J lost 7; bases outside the gene matches: 1. The CDR3 contains 14 residues. In DNA form, the CDR3 reads TGTGCCAGCAGCTTTGGACTAGCGGGCGGGGAGCTGTTTTTT. Translated: CASSFGLAGGELFF. The full variable domain, in which reference TRBV7-9 and TRBJ2-2 provide the parts outside the CDR3, is DTGVSQNPRHKITKRGQNVTFRCDPISEHNRLYWYRQTLGQGPEFLTYFQNEAQLEKSRLLSDRFSAERPKGSFSTLEIQRTEQGDSAMYLCASSFGLAGGELFFGEGSRLTVL.

The rearrangement uses TRBV2 and TRBJ1-5; D remains unclear. V was trimmed by 6 bases and J by 1 base, leaving 10 bases between them. The germline gives CDR1 SNHLY, CDR2 FYNNEI. The CDR3 extends over 14 amino acids. The CDR3 nucleotides read TGTGCCAGCAGCCCAACGCAGAGCAATCAGCCCCAGCATTTT. Its translation is CASSPTQSNQPQHF.

This sequence joins TRBV7-2 and TRBJ1-2, with no clear D. CDR3 length: 12 amino acids. Looked up from germline, CDR1 is SGHTA and CDR2 is FQGNSA. With 3 bases removed from V and 6 bases from J, the gap between germline ends came to 8 bases. This CDR3 is CASSLMTDGYTF. CDR3 bases: TGTGCCAGCAGCTTGATGACGGATGGCTACACCTTC.

The V call is TRBV3-1 (or the pseudogene TRBV3-2), the J call TRBJ2-5; no clear D gene. The germline gives CDR1 LGHDT, CDR2 YNNKEL (reference sequence). The germline V and J ends were trimmed by 8 bases and 2 bases, with 9 bases remaining between them. This CDR3 is 12 amino acids long. CDR3 sequence: CASAWQQETQYF. CDR3 sequence (DNA): TGTGCCAGCGCCTGGCAACAAGAGACCCAGTACTTC.

V usage is TRBV11-2 and J usage is TRBJ2-2; D ambiguous. The CDR3 runs 13 residues. Germline V gives CDR1 SGHAT, CDR2 FQNNGV. The V end was cut by 1 base, the J end by 4 bases, with 4 bases between. The CDR3 spells CASSLVGTGELFF. The CDR3 bases are TGTGCCAGCAGCTTAGTCGGCACCGGGGAGCTGTTTTTT.

Here the CDR3 reads CASSRSNQPQHF. Written as DNA, the CDR3 is TGTGCCAGCAGCCGCAGCAATCAGCCCCAGCATTTT. The gene calls are TRBV28 and TRBJ1-5; D is unresolved. Germline V CDR1 and CDR2: MDHEN, SYDVKM. This CDR3 has 12 residues. V lost 6 bases, J lost 1 base, and 4 bases lay in between.